This T cell receptor (beta chain) was captured by sequencing in a study of human T cells and chemical hapten exposure. Turning to the study itself: Skin on the upper inner arm, about 2 cm by about 2 cm in size, was sensitized with 2% DPC. DPC 0.01% went on the upper back by patch test, with reading at 6 days.

The time point: patch test 2, 6 weeks after DPC sensitization. Specified treatment: therapeutic diphenylcyclopropenone sensitization with weekly scalp DPC. This clonotype was observed many times. Its antigen is currently unknown. The study, taken as a whole, reports: Among TCRs, those above 1 in 1000 frequency were unaffected by DPC sensitization. Compared to controls, expanded TCRs made significantly more large clusters of similar CDR3s.

Germline assignment: CDR1 SEHNR and CDR2 FQNEAQ (reference sequence). With V trimmed by 3 bases and J by 5 bases, 16 bases remained unmatched. The CDR3 is 18 residues long. TCRdb analysed the RACE reads with MiXCR anew, one entry per CDR3 protein. The top ten hold around 7% of the sample, which has approximately 69,000 distinct CDR3 sequences, about a tenth seen once. Sample: whole blood, taken in connection with sensitization to the hapten diphenylcyclopropenone (DPC). The sequence was obtained from a woman between 45 and 60 years old with alopecia areata. Some clones in this sample may be carry-over from other donors' samples. The V gene is TRBV7-9, the J gene TRBJ2-7; TRBD1 aligns across 10 bases. The CDR3 nucleotides are TGTGCCAGCAGCTTCCCCATTTTCTCTGGGACAGGGGTGGACGAGCAGTACTTC. Translated, it gives CASSFPIFSGTGVDEQYF. Supplemented by reference TRBV7-9 and TRBJ2-7, the full variable domain reads DTGVSQNPRHKITKRGQNVTFRCDPISEHNRLYWYRQTLGQGPEFLTYFQNEAQLEKSRLLSDRFSAERPKGSFSTLEIQRTEQGDSAMYLCASSFPIFSGTGVDEQYFGPGTRLTVT.